This T cell receptor (beta chain) was found in a study of blood T cell repertoires in COVID-19. Looking at the study overall: Samples representing acute and convalescent COVID-19 were sourced from the United States, Italy and Spain.

Patients from Seattle were sampled longitudinally, starting during active infection. This CDR3 has 18 amino acids. The ends were cut back, 9 bases at V and 5 bases at J, with 31 bases in the middle. The germline V gene encodes CDR1 MDHEN and CDR2 SYDVKM. Some clones are missing from TCRdb's copy, which holds only in-frame ones; the method was immunoSEQ multiplex PCR. The sample carries about 410,000 clones, around 91% recorded once. The chain carries TRBV28 and TRBJ1-1; D perhaps matches TRBD1 (6 bases). The sequenced sample was peripheral blood. The clonotype comes from a woman aged 35 to 49 with COVID-19, enrolled during active disease. CDR3 in amino acids: CASRIRSTLSRGSTEAFF. The CDR3 bases are TGTGCCAGTCGTATTCGATCCACTCTTTCCAGGGGAAGTACTGAAGCTTTCTTT.